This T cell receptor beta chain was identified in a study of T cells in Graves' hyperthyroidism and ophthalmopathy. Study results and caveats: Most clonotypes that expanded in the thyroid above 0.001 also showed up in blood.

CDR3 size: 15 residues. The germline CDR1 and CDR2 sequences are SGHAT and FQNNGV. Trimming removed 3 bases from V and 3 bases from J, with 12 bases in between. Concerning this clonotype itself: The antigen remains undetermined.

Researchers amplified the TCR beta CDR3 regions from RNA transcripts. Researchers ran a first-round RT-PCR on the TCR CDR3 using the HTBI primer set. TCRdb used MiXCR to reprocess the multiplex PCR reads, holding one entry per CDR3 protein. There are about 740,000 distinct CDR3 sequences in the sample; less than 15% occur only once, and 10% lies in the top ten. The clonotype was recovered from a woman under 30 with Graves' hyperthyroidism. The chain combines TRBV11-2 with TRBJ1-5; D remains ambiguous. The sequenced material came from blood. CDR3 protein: CASSFLGRNNQPQHF. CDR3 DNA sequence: TGTGCCAGCAGCTTCCTTGGACGGAACAATCAGCCCCAGCATTTT.